These 30 T cell receptor beta chains originate from one sample sequenced in a study of cytomegalovirus exposure and HLA in healthy donors. PCR employed 60 Vbeta and 13 Jbeta primers. The protocol was immunoSEQ multiplex PCR, while the TCRdb copy is restricted to in-frame clones and leaves out a portion. Here the sample spans more than 200,000 clones, 70% being singletons. The sequencing input was PBMCs. The receptor set was obtained from a man aged 35-49 years in good health and CMV-seropositive.

The chain is built from TRBV4-1 and TRBJ2-5; D might be TRBD1 (5 bases). V was clipped by 0 bases and J by 4 bases, with 9 bases between them. From germline, CDR1 is MGHRA and CDR2 YSYEKL. This CDR3 is 14 amino acids long. CDR3 DNA: TGCGCCAGCAGCCAAGAACCAGGGTTAGAGACCCAGTACTTC. Translation: CASSQEPGLETQYF.

The chain couples TRBV11-2 to TRBJ2-7; D unresolved. Germline CDR1 and CDR2: SGHAT and FQNNGV. With 3 bases removed from V and 2 bases from J, the gap between germline ends came to 17 bases. This CDR3 region has 16 residues. The CDR3 loop is CASSFDWLISPYEQYF. In DNA, the CDR3 is TGTGCCAGCAGCTTCGATTGGCTTATCTCCCCCTACGAGCAGTACTTC.

V and J are TRBV6-1 and TRBJ1-1; a weak D match, TRBD1 (6 bases). Per the germline V gene, CDR1 is MNHNS and CDR2 is SASEGT. Trimming removed 7 bases from V and 5 bases from J, with 14 bases in between. The CDR3 extends over 13 amino acids. CDR3 DNA: TGTGCCAGCAAACCATATAGGGGGACTGAAGCTTTCTTT. As protein: CASKPYRGTEAFF.

The rearrangement uses TRBV5-4 and TRBJ2-7, with TRBD1 matching 9 bases. Germline loops: CDR1 SGHNT, CDR2 YYREEE (reference sequence). The CDR3 runs to 14 residues. Trimming took 1 base from V and 6 from J; bases not matched to a gene: 5. The CDR3 region is CASSLTGGSIEQYF. In DNA form, the CDR3 reads TGTGCCAGCAGCTTGACAGGGGGCTCTATCGAGCAGTACTTC. The entire variable domain, with the rest obtained from reference TRBV5-4 and TRBJ2-7, is as follows: ETGVTQSPTHLIKTRGQQVTLRCSSQSGHNTVSWYQQALGQGPQFIFQYYREEENGRGNFPPRFSGLQFPNYSSELNVNALELDDSALYLCASSLTGGSIEQYFGPGTRLTVT.

The chain recombines TRBV19 with TRBJ2-3, with a tentative D call TRBD2 (6 bases). Germline assignment: CDR1 LNHDA and CDR2 SQIVND (reference sequence). V lost 10 bases and J 0 bases, leaving 14 bases between the germline ends. This CDR3 has 14 residues. CDR3 nucleotide sequence: TGTGCCATAGGAGGAGGGATTAGCACAGATACGCAGTATTTT. Its translation is CAIGGGISTDTQYF.

The CDR3 DNA reads as TGCGCCAGCAGCTTGGTTGGAGTCACATCGTCTGGAAACACCATATATTTT. Its translation is CASSLVGVTSSGNTIYF. The chain recombines TRBV5-1 with TRBJ1-3, with D unresolved. The CDR3 runs to 17 residues. Trimming cost V 0 bases and J 1 base, with 14 bases left between them. The germline CDR1 and CDR2 sequences are SGHRS and YFSETQ.

The chain is built from TRBV15 and TRBJ1-5; 9 bases align to TRBD1. CDR3 length: 15 residues. Germline V CDR1 and CDR2: LNHNV, YYDKDF (reference sequence). The V segment lost 1 base and the J segment 4 bases; nucleotides outside the gene matches: 2. The CDR3 here is CATSRAGTGNQPQHF. The CDR3 bases are TGTGCCACCAGCAGAGCCGGGACAGGGAATCAGCCCCAGCATTTT. The entire variable domain, with the rest obtained from reference TRBV15 and TRBJ1-5, is as follows: DAMVIQNPRYQVTQFGKPVTLSCSQTLNHNVMYWYQQKSSQAPKLLFHYYDKDFNNEADTPDNFQSRRPNTSFCFLDIRSPGLGDTAMYLCATSRAGTGNQPQHFGDGTRLSIL.

This clone was counted only a few times. Its ends do not fully match the called genes, so a read error is possible. The chain links TRBV4-3 to TRBJ1-4; the match to TRBD1 covers 8 bases. The CDR3 is 13 amino acids. The germline V gene encodes CDR1 LGHNA and CDR2 YSLEER. The CDR3 nucleotides read TGCGCCAGCAGTGGAGTAACCGTGGCGGACAGGGTGTGG. This encodes CASSGVTVADRVW.

This chain joins TRBV29-1 and TRBJ2-6; D uncertain. CDR1 SQVTM and CDR2 ANQGSEA come from the germline V gene. This CDR3 has 13 amino acids. V lost 4 bases and J 0 bases, leaving 4 bases between the germline ends. The CDR3, as DNA: TGCAGCGTTGCTATCTCTGGGGCCAACGTCCTGACTTTC. It codes for CSVAISGANVLTF.

This chain links TRBV7-2 with TRBJ2-2, with D possibly TRBD1 on 6 matching bases. Germline V gives CDR1 SGHTA, CDR2 FQGNSA. The germline V and J ends were trimmed by 4 bases and 6 bases, with 15 bases remaining between them. This CDR3 has 15 amino acids. DNA of the CDR3: TGTGCCAGCAGCTCCATGACAGGTTGGGCCGGGGAGCTGTTTTTT. Translated, it gives CASSSMTGWAGELFF.

This clone appeared once. The rearrangement joins TRBV5-1 to TRBJ2-3, with D possibly TRBD1 on 6 matching bases. With 4 bases removed from V and 0 bases from J, the gap between germline ends came to 15 bases. The germline V gene has CDR1 SGHRS and CDR2 YFSETQ. The CDR3 runs to 16 residues. The CDR3 sequence: CASSPRRTASTDTQYF. The CDR3 DNA sequence: TGCGCCAGCAGCCCCCGGAGGACAGCTAGCACAGATACGCAGTATTTT.

The chain uses TRBV27 and TRBJ1-2, with D perhaps TRBD1 (6 bases). Germline V lookup: CDR1 MNHEY, CDR2 SMNVEV (reference sequence). There are 13 residues in the CDR3. V was trimmed by 5 bases and J by 4 bases, leaving 11 bases between them. CDR3 DNA: TGTGCCAGCAGTCCCCGGACAGCCTATGGCTACACCTTC. It translates to CASSPRTAYGYTF.

This clone was recorded once. The chain employs TRBV5-1 and TRBJ2-1; 9 nucleotides align to TRBD1. Germline V lookup: CDR1 SGHRS, CDR2 YFSETQ. The CDR3 is 14 amino acids. The V segment lost 4 bases and the J segment 12 bases; nucleotides outside the gene matches: 11. The CDR3 region is CASSKTQTGGWQFF. In DNA, the CDR3 is TGCGCCAGCAGCAAAACACAGACAGGGGGTTGGCAGTTCTTC.

The chain recombines TRBV2 with TRBJ2-7; 9 bases line up with TRBD1. Germline V lookup: CDR1 SNHLY, CDR2 FYNNEI. J lost 2 bases, V lost 8 bases, and 10 bases had no gene match. The CDR3 totals 15 residues. The CDR3 sequence: CASYRGGTGPYEQYF. Here the CDR3 DNA reads TGTGCCAGCTATAGAGGGGGGACAGGGCCCTACGAGCAGTACTTC.

The chain employs TRBV14 and TRBJ1-1, with no clear D. Trimming cost V 2 bases and J 0 bases, with 4 bases left between them. This CDR3 spans 13 amino acids. Germline V CDR1 and CDR2: SGHDN, FVKESK. CDR3 sequence (DNA): TGTGCCAGCAGCCAATCTGTGAACACTGAAGCTTTCTTT. Protein: CASSQSVNTEAFF.

The V call is TRBV9, the J call TRBJ1-1; 7 nucleotides align to TRBD1. The germline CDR1 and CDR2 sequences are SGDLS and YYNGEE. Trimming removed 0 bases from V and 2 bases from J; junction bases left unmatched: 4. The CDR3 is 15 amino acids. CDR3 in amino acids: CASSVDQGGNTEAFF. The CDR3 bases are TGTGCCAGCAGCGTAGACCAGGGGGGTAACACTGAAGCTTTCTTT.

This clone was found a few times. This chain's CDR3 is CASSDNRGAFYEQYF. The CDR3 nucleotides read TGTGCCAGCAGTGATAACAGGGGAGCTTTCTACGAGCAGTACTTC. The chain uses TRBV2 and TRBJ2-7, with TRBD1 identical over 7 bases. Germline V CDR1 and CDR2: SNHLY, FYNNEI. V shed 3 bases, J shed 3 bases, and the junction held 8 bases outside the gene matches. This CDR3 region has 15 residues.

Only a few counts were recorded for this clone. The chain couples TRBV11-2 to TRBJ1-6; possibly TRBD1 for D (6 bases). The CDR3 length is 13 residues. The V end lost 3 bases, the J end lost 7 bases, and 7 bases lay between the germline ends. Looked up from germline, CDR1 is SGHAT and CDR2 is FQNNGV. CDR3 nucleotides: TGTGCCAGCAGCTTGGACAGCAATTCACCCCTCCACTTT. Translation: CASSLDSNSPLHF.

In its sample, this clone was seen a few times. The V and J genes are TRBV6-5 and TRBJ2-7; a possible D gene is TRBD2 (5 bases). CDR1 is MNHEY and CDR2 is SVGAGI in the germline V gene. This CDR3 has 13 amino acids. Trimming took off 5 bases at V and 3 bases at J, with 11 bases between the two ends. The CDR3 sequence is CASSAGVNYEQYF. The DNA of the CDR3 is TGTGCCAGCAGTGCGGGCGTAAACTACGAGCAGTACTTC.

This clone was observed a handful of times. The DNA of the CDR3 is TGCAGCGTTGAAAGGGCAGGGGCCGGAAACACCATATATTTT. Residues: CSVERAGAGNTIYF. The chain employs TRBV29-1 and TRBJ1-3; maybe TRBD1 (6 bases). The CDR3 length is 14 residues. Deletions cut 2 bases from V and 4 bases from J, with 12 bases between. Looked up from germline, CDR1 is SQVTM and CDR2 is ANQGSEA.

Worth noting for this clone: An end of the junction differs from the germline gene, which may be a read error. CDR3 nucleotide sequence: TGTTCCAGCAGCTTAGCCCGACCCGGGGGGAGTTTGGGGCAGTTCTTC. This codes for CSSSLARPGGSLGQFF. This rearrangement joins TRBV7-9 to TRBJ2-1, with TRBD2 matching over 7 bases. The CDR3 covers 16 residues. The germline V gene encodes CDR1 SEHNR and CDR2 FQNEAQ (reference sequence).

The V and J genes are TRBV5-8 and TRBJ1-6, with D perhaps matching TRBD1 (5 bases). The CDR3 extends over 15 amino acids. Per the germline V gene, CDR1 is SGHTS and CDR2 is YDEGEE. Deletions cut 2 bases from V and 7 bases from J, with 13 bases between. The CDR3 protein is CASSLRQGGNSPLHF. The CDR3 bases are TGTGCCAGCAGCTTACGGCAGGGCGGAAATTCACCCCTCCACTTT.

The V and J genes are TRBV4-3 and TRBJ2-1; 7 bases line up with TRBD2. The CDR3 extends over 17 amino acids. Germline CDR1 is LGHNA and CDR2 is YSLEER. V lost 1 base to trimming and J lost 6 bases; unmatched junction nucleotides: 12. The CDR3: CASSQVGPGGFINEQFF. As DNA, the CDR3 is TGCGCCAGCAGCCAAGTCGGCCCCGGGGGGTTTATCAATGAGCAGTTCTTC.

Notes on this clone: Other nucleotide sequences in the sample specify the same CDR3. V gene TRBV2 combines with J gene TRBJ1-2; a possible D gene is TRBD1 (5 bases). CDR1 SNHLY and CDR2 FYNNEI come from the germline V gene. The ends were cut back, 2 bases at V and 4 bases at J, with 8 bases in the middle. There are 13 residues in the CDR3. CDR3 in amino acids: CASSEPGGYGYTF. The CDR3 DNA reads TGTGCCAGCAGTGAACCGGGGGGCTATGGCTACACCTTC.

This clone came up a few times. The V and J genes are TRBV28 and TRBJ2-7; TRBD2 aligns across 8 bases. Germline V CDR1 and CDR2: MDHEN, SYDVKM. The ends lost 4 bases at V and 6 bases at J; junction bases unmatched: 5. The CDR3 sequence is 13 residues long. In nucleotides, the CDR3 is TGTGCCAGCAGTTATTCCAGCGGGGGCGAGCAGTACTTC. This encodes CASSYSSGGEQYF.

Here the CDR3 reads CASSPDRVNNEQFF. Written as DNA, the CDR3 is TGCGCCAGCAGCCCGGACAGGGTCAACAATGAGCAGTTCTTC. The chain uses TRBV4-3 and TRBJ2-1; TRBD1 aligns across 8 bases. Germline assignment: CDR1 LGHNA and CDR2 YSLEER. The ends lost 4 bases at V and 5 bases at J; junction bases unmatched: 4. CDR3 size: 14 residues.

In regard to this clone: An end of the junction differs from the germline gene, which may be a read error. This chain joins TRBV5-4 and TRBJ2-1, with a tentative D call TRBD1 (6 bases). The CDR3 loop spans 14 amino acids. CDR1 SGHNT and CDR2 YYREEE come from the germline V gene (reference sequence). The CDR3 here is CASSLDRVPPPLIF. The CDR3 region has the DNA TGTGCCAGCAGCTTGGACAGGGTGCCACCCCCACTGATCTTC.

This clone was recorded once. This rearrangement joins TRBV5-5 to TRBJ1-2; 8 nucleotides match TRBD1. The CDR3 totals 12 residues. CDR1 and CDR2 (germline): SGHKS, YYEKEE (reference sequence). V was pared by 7 bases and J by 4 bases, with 3 bases of the junction left unmatched. CDR3 amino acids: CASRGQAYGYTF. The CDR3 DNA reads TGTGCCAGCCGGGGACAGGCCTATGGCTACACCTTC. The full variable domain, completed using reference TRBV5-5 and TRBJ1-2, is DAGVTQSPTHLIKTRGQQVTLRCSPISGHKSVSWYQQVLGQGPQFIFQYYEKEERGRGNFPDRFSARQFPNYSSELNVNALLLGDSALYLCASRGQAYGYTFGSGTRLTVV.

This clone was recorded once. The V and J genes are TRBV6-5 and TRBJ2-2; 9 positions agree with TRBD2. The CDR3 is made up of 16 amino acids. Germline V lookup: CDR1 MNHEY, CDR2 SVGAGI. Germline trimming cut 2 bases from V and 5 bases from J; bases unmatched to any gene: 6. The CDR3 sequence is CASSYRGLARTGELFF. Here the CDR3 DNA reads TGTGCCAGCAGTTACCGGGGACTAGCACGAACCGGGGAGCTGTTTTTT.

The V call is TRBV4-3, the J call TRBJ2-7; 10 nucleotides align to TRBD2. Germline V CDR1 and CDR2: LGHNA, YSLEER. CDR3 length: 19 amino acids. V lost 0 bases and J lost 2; bases outside the gene matches: 13. The CDR3 reads CASSQDRGGSGGFPYEQYF. CDR3 sequence (DNA): TGCGCCAGCAGCCAAGATCGCGGGGGTAGCGGGGGGTTTCCCTACGAGCAGTACTTC.